A single sample gave rise to the 18 T cell receptor beta chains below, sequenced in a study of regulatory T cells in long-lasting Graves disease. Time point: persistent/refractory GD, antithyroid drugs over 5 years with positive TRAb. Making the TCR library involved RNA that had been extracted from PBMCs. Building of the TCR beta libraries involved iRepertoire HTBI primers and Arm-PCR of CDR3 regions. A single record per CDR3 protein comes from TCRdb applying MiXCR to the multiplex PCR reads. Here the sample spans under 500,000 distinct CDR3 sequences, around 20% being singletons. The source was peripheral blood mononuclear cells (PBMCs), collected when the disease was refractory, from a patient treated with antithyroid drugs. Receptors were obtained from a female donor with Graves disease.

This clonotype was observed at least ten times. The chain uses TRBV11-1 and TRBJ2-7; TRBD2 agrees at 10 bases. Germline trimming cut 2 bases from V and 5 bases from J; bases unmatched to any gene: 6. Germline loops: CDR1 SGHAT, CDR2 FQDESV (reference sequence). The CDR3 extends over 15 amino acids. CDR3 sequence: CASSLSLAGADEQYF. The DNA of the CDR3 is TGTGCCAGCAGCTTAAGTCTAGCGGGAGCTGACGAGCAGTACTTC. Supplemented by reference TRBV11-1 and TRBJ2-7, the full variable domain reads EAEVAQSPRYKITEKSQAVAFWCDPISGHATLYWYRQILGQGPELLVQFQDESVVDDSQLPKDRFSAERLKGVDSTLKIQPAELGDSAMYLCASSLSLAGADEQYFGPGTRLTVT.

This clonotype has ten or more counts. The rearrangement joins TRBV28 to TRBJ1-1; the match to TRBD1 covers 8 bases. The V and J ends lost 5 bases and 4 bases, in that order; junction bases with no gene match: 15. Germline-derived CDR1 and CDR2 are MDHEN and SYDVKM. The CDR3 covers 17 residues. The CDR3 bases are TGTGCCAGCAGTATAACCAGGGGGCATAAGGGGAGCACTGAAGCTTTCTTT. It codes for CASSITRGHKGSTEAFF.

Many counts were recorded for this clonotype. The rearrangement links TRBV7-2 to TRBJ2-7, with D possibly matching TRBD1 (5 bases). The CDR3 has 14 residues. Trimming left V 4 bases short and J 0 bases short, with 10 bases between. The germline CDR1 and CDR2 sequences are SGHTA and FQGNSA. The CDR3 loop reads CASSSDSYSYEQYF. CDR3 DNA sequence: TGTGCCAGCAGCTCAGACAGTTACTCCTACGAGCAGTACTTC.

This clonotype appeared a few times. V and J are TRBV6-1 and TRBJ2-7; TRBD1 is a possible D gene (6 bases). CDR1 is MNHNS, CDR2 SASEGT, per germline. The CDR3 sequence is 16 residues long. V was pared by 5 bases and J by 2 bases, with 19 bases between. The CDR3 spells CASSQGQTSVTYEQYF. CDR3 bases: TGTGCCAGCAGTCAGGGACAAACTAGTGTCACCTACGAGCAGTACTTC.

Many counts were recorded for this clonotype. The rearrangement links TRBV27 to TRBJ2-7; maybe TRBD1 (6 bases). Germline CDR1 is MNHEY and CDR2 is SMNVEV (reference sequence). V lost 3 bases and J lost 0, with 9 bases in between. This CDR3 is 14 amino acids long. The CDR3: CASSFRTASYEQYF. CDR3 nucleotides: TGTGCCAGCAGTTTTCGGACAGCCTCCTACGAGCAGTACTTC.

The chain links TRBV7-9 to TRBJ2-5, with no clear D. Trimming shortened V by 5 bases and J by 4 bases, and 5 bases separated the two germline ends. The CDR3 contains 11 residues. Germline V gene data show CDR1 as SEHNR and CDR2 as FQNEAQ (reference sequence). CDR3 sequence: CASSATETQYF. The CDR3 DNA is TGTGCCAGCAGCGCTACAGAGACCCAGTACTTC.

This clonotype appeared many times. The chain couples TRBV2 to TRBJ1-2; 7 bases line up with TRBD1. This CDR3 spans 13 amino acids. Germline trimming cut 5 bases from V and 2 bases from J; bases unmatched to any gene: 2. Germline-derived CDR1 and CDR2 are SNHLY and FYNNEI. The chain's CDR3 is CASSRDSNYGYTF. The CDR3 DNA sequence: TGTGCCAGCAGTCGGGACAGCAACTATGGCTACACCTTC.

This chain connects TRBV27 to TRBJ2-3; TRBD1 agrees at 8 bases. The junction had 9 bases not matched to a gene; V was cut back by 6 bases and J by 4 bases. The CDR3 sequence is 15 residues long. CDR1 is MNHEY, CDR2 SMNVEV, per germline (reference sequence). The CDR3 loop is CASREQGGSADTQYF. CDR3 DNA: TGTGCCAGCAGAGAACAGGGGGGAAGTGCAGATACGCAGTATTTT.

The CDR3 DNA follows: TGTGCCAGCAGCTTGGGAGGGGCCCCCGAAGCTTTCTTT. This translates into CASSLGGAPEAFF. The gene calls are TRBV5-4 and TRBJ1-1, with a possible D match to TRBD1 (5 bases). The CDR3 contains 13 residues. Germline loops: CDR1 SGHNT, CDR2 YYREEE (reference sequence). Trimming pared 0 bases from V and 8 bases from J, leaving 11 bases between.

This clonotype was observed at least ten times. J is TRBJ2-7 and V is TRBV28; D may be TRBD1 (6 bases). The CDR3 runs 14 residues. Trimming stripped 2 bases from V and 0 bases from J, with 8 bases between. Germline values: CDR1 MDHEN, CDR2 SYDVKM. The CDR3 nucleotides are TGTGCCAGCAGTTTACAGGGACACTCCTACGAGCAGTACTTC. Residues: CASSLQGHSYEQYF.

In its sample, this clonotype was seen a few times. The chain couples TRBV14 to TRBJ1-1, with 7 bases that match TRBD1. Unmatched junction bases numbered 7, after V lost 4 bases and J lost 11 bases. CDR3 length: 12 residues. Germline V CDR1 and CDR2: SGHDN, FVKESK. The CDR3, as DNA: TGTGCCAGCAGCCCAACAGGGGTCGGGGCTTTCTTT. Translation: CASSPTGVGAFF.

This rearrangement joins TRBV6-2 or TRBV6-3 to TRBJ2-1; maybe TRBD2 (6 bases). Germline V gene lookup returns CDR1 MNHEY and CDR2 SVGEGT. The V end lost 5 bases, the J end lost 2 bases, and 13 bases lay between the germline ends. CDR3 length: 15 amino acids. Here the CDR3 DNA reads TGTGCCAGCAGTGGACCCCGGGAGACCTACAATGAGCAGTTCTTC. Encoded protein: CASSGPRETYNEQFF.

This clonotype was counted only a few times. The chain recombines TRBV30 with TRBJ2-7, with 7 bases aligning to TRBD1. The V segment lost 0 bases and the J segment 5 bases; nucleotides outside the gene matches: 10. The V gene's germline CDR1 is GTSNPN and CDR2 SVGIG (reference sequence). The CDR3 runs 15 residues. CDR3 bases: TGTGCCTGGAGTGTACCCTGGGAAGGGGGCGACGAGCAGTACTTC. Translating it yields CAWSVPWEGGDEQYF.

Notes on this clonotype: A read error may be the cause here, since a much bigger clone is one base away. The rearrangement links TRBV7-8 to TRBJ2-7; 12 positions match TRBD2. Germline lookup yields CDR1 SGHVS and CDR2 FQNEAQ. The CDR3 has 16 amino acids. The CDR3 DNA reads TGTGCCAGCAGCCTTCAGACTAGCGGGAGCTCCTACGAGCGGTACTTC. The encoded protein is CASSLQTSGSSYERYF.

The chain joins TRBV6-1 to TRBJ2-3; unclear D gene. Germline CDR1 MNHNS, CDR2 SASEGT. The CDR3 loop spans 13 amino acids. Trimming cost V 7 bases and J 0 bases, with 8 bases left between them. The CDR3, as DNA: TGTGCCAGCATTTGGGGAAGCACAGATACGCAGTATTTT. Its translation is CASIWGSTDTQYF.

The V and J genes are TRBV10-3 and TRBJ2-1; D unresolved. Trimming pared 3 bases from V and 7 bases from J, leaving 13 bases between. CDR3 length equals 14 residues. Germline V CDR1 and CDR2: ENHRY, SYGVKD. The CDR3 coding sequence is TGTGCCATCAGTGACCAAGGCCCTATAAATGAGCAGTTCTTC. Encoded protein: CAISDQGPINEQFF.

A few counts support this clonotype. Because the CDR3 is missing its conserved closing phenylalanine or tryptophan, this is likely a read error. The DNA is left out, because the CDR3 cannot be placed on it with certainty; the CDR3 is given as TCRdb lists it. V gene TRBV27 combines with J gene TRBJ2-7; TRBD1, the D gene given by the table, was not confirmed from the DNA. Germline V gives CDR1 MNHEY, CDR2 SMNVEV (reference sequence). The CDR3 spans 9 residues, counting both ends. This chain's CDR3 is CASIDRGGN.

This clonotype has more than one count but fewer than ten. The rearrangement links TRBV5-1 to TRBJ2-7; 9 bases match TRBD1. The CDR3 extends over 15 amino acids. The germline gives CDR1 SGHRS, CDR2 YFSETQ. The V gene end was trimmed by 5 bases and the J gene end by 3 bases; junction bases not matched to a gene: 9. Here the CDR3 DNA reads TGCGCCAGCAGGGCCGGGACAGGGAGAGTCTACGAGCAGTACTTC. Its translation is CASRAGTGRVYEQYF.